The next 17 T cell receptor beta chains were all read from a single sample in a study of shared clonotypes between healthy human individuals. Using immunoSEQ multiplex PCR, the repertoire was profiled, and TCRdb retains in-frame clones only, with some absent. The table shows approximately 2,000,000 clones, with 80% to 95% occurring only once. The sample taken for sequencing was naive CD4+ T cells from PBMCs. Subset here: CD45RA+ positively selected. The source of these receptors is a man aged 18 to 29 in good health. Some clones in this sample may be carry-over from other donors' samples.

CDR3 in DNA: TGCGCCAGCAGCGCATCATGGCCGGATCAGCCCCAGCATTTT. Its translation: CASSASWPDQPQHF. The chain recombines TRBV5-1 with TRBJ1-5; D ambiguous. The CDR3 spans 14 residues. Germline V gene lookup returns CDR1 SGHRS and CDR2 YFSETQ. Trimming removed 4 bases at V and 5 bases at J, with 13 bases between. The whole variable domain, filled in from reference TRBV5-1 and TRBJ1-5, reads KAGVTQTPRYLIKTRGQQVTLSCSPISGHRSVSWYQQTPGQGLQFLFEYFSETQRNKGNFPGRFSGRQFSNSRSEMNVSTLELGDSALYLCASSASWPDQPQHFGDGTRLSIL.

About this clone: In the same sample, other DNA sequences code for this CDR3. This sequence joins TRBV7-9 and TRBJ2-7; 9 bases line up with TRBD1. CDR1 and CDR2 from the germline V gene are SEHNR and FQNEAQ (reference sequence). This CDR3 has 14 residues. Germline trimming cut 3 bases from V and 1 base from J; bases unmatched to any gene: 1. CDR3 bases: TGTGCCAGCAGCTTCGGACAGGGGTCCTACGAGCAGTACTTC. It yields the protein CASSFGQGSYEQYF.

J is TRBJ1-5 and V is TRBV6-6; no clear D. Germline CDR1 reads MNHNY; CDR2 reads SVGAGI (reference sequence). This CDR3 is 14 amino acids long. The V end lost 4 bases, the J end lost 3 bases, and 10 bases lay between the germline ends. The CDR3: CASSFTGNNQPQHF. CDR3 in DNA: TGTGCCAGCAGTTTCACCGGGAACAATCAGCCCCAGCATTTT.

The chain combines TRBV6-1 with TRBJ2-6, with D maybe TRBD1 (5 bases). The germline V gene encodes CDR1 MNHNS and CDR2 SASEGT. Trimming stripped 2 bases from V and 2 bases from J, with 7 bases between. The CDR3 totals 15 residues. CDR3 DNA: TGTGCCAGCAGTGAATGGACAACTGGGGCCAACGTCCTGACTTTC. Translating gives CASSEWTTGANVLTF.

The rearrangement links TRBV28 to TRBJ1-2; the D is unclear. CDR3 length equals 11 residues. Germline CDR1 and CDR2: MDHEN and SYDVKM. V lost 4 bases and J 7 bases, leaving 7 bases between the germline ends. The DNA for the CDR3 is TGTGCCAGCAGTTACAATCTTGGCTACACCTTC. It translates to CASSYNLGYTF.

The rearrangement joins TRBV29-1 to TRBJ1-1; perhaps TRBD1 as D (6 bases). The CDR3 runs to 12 residues. Germline CDR1 reads SQVTM; CDR2 reads ANQGSEA. Trimming removed 7 bases from V and 4 bases from J, with 13 bases in between. The CDR3 DNA sequence: TGCAGCGGAACAGGGTCAGGCACTGAAGCTTTCTTT. It encodes CSGTGSGTEAFF.

The V call is TRBV28, the J call TRBJ1-1; D not resolved. Looked up from germline, CDR1 is MDHEN and CDR2 is SYDVKM. The CDR3 runs to 15 residues. The V and J ends lost 6 bases and 1 base respectively, with 15 bases between them. This CDR3 reads CASSPFGRTNTEAFF. The CDR3 coding sequence is TGTGCCAGCAGCCCATTCGGGCGTACGAACACTGAAGCTTTCTTT.

The chain joins TRBV30 to TRBJ1-4; TRBD1 aligns across 7 bases. CDR3 length equals 15 residues. The V and J ends lost 0 bases and 7 bases, in that order; junction bases with no gene match: 8. The V gene's germline CDR1 is GTSNPN and CDR2 SVGIG (reference sequence). The CDR3 DNA follows: TGTGCCTGGAGTGTAACAGGCAGGGGGTCTGAAAAACTGTTTTTT. Translating it yields CAWSVTGRGSEKLFF.

This clone was detected once. The rearrangement uses TRBV28 and TRBJ1-3, with D hard to call. Between the trimmed V and J ends, which lost 8 bases and 7 bases, there was a span of 12 bases. CDR1 and CDR2 (germline): MDHEN, SYDVKM. This CDR3 is 12 amino acids long. The CDR3 coding sequence is TGTGCCAGCCATACGGGAGGCAACACCATATATTTT. Translation: CASHTGGNTIYF.

This chain connects TRBV6-1 to TRBJ1-6, with no clear D. Germline V CDR1 and CDR2: MNHNS, SASEGT. V was shortened by 6 bases and J by 0 bases, with 6 bases between the two germline ends. The CDR3 is 14 residues long. The CDR3, as DNA: TGTGCCAGCAGGAAAAGCTCCTATAATTCACCCCTCCACTTT. It translates to CASRKSSYNSPLHF.

The genes are TRBV28 and TRBJ2-6; 7 bases agree with TRBD1. Per the germline V gene, CDR1 is MDHEN and CDR2 is SYDVKM. Trimming took 6 bases from V and 2 from J; bases not matched to a gene: 7. This CDR3 spans 16 amino acids. The DNA of the CDR3 is TGTGCCAGCAGCCGTACAGGGGTGGCTGGGGCCAACGTCCTGACTTTC. Its translation is CASSRTGVAGANVLTF.

This chain joins TRBV7-2 and TRBJ1-5; D may be TRBD1 (5 bases). CDR1 is SGHTA and CDR2 is FQGNSA in the germline V gene. There are 13 residues in the CDR3. V lost 8 bases to trimming and J lost 3 bases, with 11 bases between them. The CDR3 nucleotides are TGTGCCAGCGGGGCCGATTTCAATCAGCCCCAGCATTTT. The encoded protein is CASGADFNQPQHF. The full variable domain, in which reference TRBV7-2 and TRBJ1-5 provide the parts outside the CDR3, is GAGVSQSPSNKVTEKGKDVELRCDPISGHTALYWYRQSLGQGLEFLIYFQGNSAPDKSGLPSDRFSAERTGGSVSTLTIQRTQQEDSAVYLCASGADFNQPQHFGDGTRLSIL.

This clone was counted between two and nine times. This sequence joins TRBV5-1 and TRBJ1-1; a weak D match, TRBD1 (5 bases). The germline gives CDR1 SGHRS, CDR2 YFSETQ. The CDR3 runs 15 residues. V lost 0 bases, J lost 1 base, and 10 bases lay in between. The CDR3 nucleotides read TGCGCCAGCAGCTTGGACCCAGGGAAGAACACTGAAGCTTTCTTT. Its protein product is CASSLDPGKNTEAFF.

The chain uses TRBV6-1 and TRBJ2-6, with D hard to call. The CDR3 consists of 14 residues. Germline CDR1 reads MNHNS; CDR2 reads SASEGT. V was clipped by 9 bases and J by 0 bases, with 9 bases between them. CDR3 sequence reads: CASPQSSGANVLTF. CDR3 DNA: TGTGCCAGTCCTCAGAGCTCTGGGGCCAACGTCCTGACTTTC.

The chain couples TRBV7-9 to TRBJ2-2; the D is unclear. The CDR3 spans 16 residues. V lost 1 base and J lost 6, with 15 bases in between. Germline V gene sequence: CDR1 SEHNR, CDR2 FQNEAQ (reference sequence). CDR3 loop: CASSLVAVSGSGELFF. DNA of the CDR3: TGTGCCAGCAGCTTAGTCGCGGTTTCTGGGTCCGGGGAGCTGTTTTTT.

This chain links TRBV27 with TRBJ2-7, with 10 bases matching TRBD2. With V trimmed by 8 bases and J by 6 bases, 10 bases remained unmatched. CDR1 and CDR2 (germline): MNHEY, SMNVEV (reference sequence). There are 14 residues in the CDR3. The CDR3 loop reads CASAAGGGSREQYF. The CDR3 bases are TGTGCCAGCGCAGCGGGAGGGGGGTCCCGCGAGCAGTACTTC.

V gene TRBV11-1 combines with J gene TRBJ1-4; D is unclear. The CDR3 covers 12 residues. Germline V gene lookup returns CDR1 SGHAT and CDR2 FQDESV (reference sequence). Trimming removed 3 bases from V and 7 bases from J, with 6 bases in between. Here the CDR3 DNA reads TGTGCCAGCAGCTTGATCGGTGAAAAACTGTTTTTT. It codes for CASSLIGEKLFF.